The rows below give T cell receptor beta chains drawn from one sample of a study of blood T cell repertoires in COVID-19. Some clones are missing from TCRdb's copy, which holds only in-frame ones; the method was immunoSEQ multiplex PCR. The profile shows approximately 450,000 clones, 80% to 90% of them singletons. Specimen: PBMCs or T cells enriched from blood (not recorded which). All receptors derive from a man in his thirties or forties who had recovered from COVID-19. The CDR3 runs from the conserved cysteine through the conserved F or W. Each record gives: V gene, J gene, D gene, clone size, CDR3 protein, CDR3 DNA. The D gene is left open where the match is weak. The listing skips clone size in some rows; elsewhere it reads once, few, many or a size class.

v_gene: TRBV3-1/TRBV3-2; j_gene: TRBJ2-2; d_gene: TRBD2; abundance: .; CDR3aa: CASTSGTSLNTGELFF; CDR3nt: TGTGCCAGCACCTCCGGGACTAGCTTAAACACCGGGGAGCTGTTTTTT
v_gene: TRBV5-1; j_gene: TRBJ1-1; d_gene: TRBD1; abundance: .; CDR3aa: CASSLTGTDQDTEAFF; CDR3nt: TGCGCCAGCAGCTTAACAGGGACAGACCAAGACACTGAAGCTTTCTTT
v_gene: TRBV18; j_gene: TRBJ1-1; d_gene: .; abundance: .; CDR3aa: CASSLGGMNTEAFF; CDR3nt: TGTGCCAGCTCTCTGGGGGGAATGAACACTGAAGCTTTCTTT
v_gene: TRBV28; j_gene: TRBJ1-5; d_gene: .; abundance: .; CDR3aa: CASSFGANNQPQHF; CDR3nt: TGTGCCAGCAGTTTTGGGGCGAACAATCAGCCCCAGCATTTT
v_gene: TRBV5-4; j_gene: TRBJ1-2; d_gene: .; abundance: .; CDR3aa: CASSFRDSSYGYTF; CDR3nt: TGTGCCAGCAGCTTCCGTGACAGCTCCTATGGCTACACCTTC
v_gene: TRBV5-1; j_gene: TRBJ1-2; d_gene: .; abundance: .; CDR3aa: CASSLEAGADGYTF; CDR3nt: TGCGCCAGCAGCTTGGAGGCAGGGGCGGATGGCTACACCTTC
v_gene: TRBV4-1; j_gene: TRBJ1-1; d_gene: .; abundance: once; CDR3aa: CASSQVETEAFF; CDR3nt: TGCGCCAGCAGCCAAGTAGAGACTGAAGCTTTCTTT
v_gene: TRBV25-1; j_gene: TRBJ1-3; d_gene: .; abundance: .; CDR3aa: CASSDSGVGNTIYF; CDR3nt: TGTGCCAGCAGTGATTCAGGGGTTGGAAACACCATATATTTT
v_gene: TRBV12-3/TRBV12-4; j_gene: TRBJ1-2; d_gene: .; abundance: .; CDR3aa: CASSPDTAGYTF; CDR3nt: TGTGCCAGCAGTCCTGACACAGCTGGCTACACCTTC
v_gene: TRBV28; j_gene: TRBJ2-7; d_gene: .; abundance: .; CDR3aa: CASSPTLTYEQYF; CDR3nt: TGTGCCAGCAGTCCTACCCTAACCTACGAGCAGTACTTC
v_gene: TRBV30; j_gene: TRBJ2-3; d_gene: .; abundance: .; CDR3aa: CACEQGSDTQYF; CDR3nt: TGTGCCTGTGAACAGGGTTCAGATACGCAGTATTTT
v_gene: TRBV5-1; j_gene: TRBJ2-3; d_gene: TRBD2; abundance: .; CDR3aa: CASSLALAGGEDTQYF; CDR3nt: TGCGCCAGCAGCTTGGCACTAGCGGGAGGTGAAGATACGCAGTATTTT
v_gene: TRBV5-1; j_gene: TRBJ1-3; d_gene: .; abundance: .; CDR3aa: CASSNGASGNTIYF; CDR3nt: TGCGCCAGCAGCAACGGAGCCTCTGGAAACACCATATATTTT
v_gene: TRBV6-1; j_gene: TRBJ1-2; d_gene: .; abundance: once; CDR3aa: CASSEAFRGYGYTF; CDR3nt: TGTGCCAGCAGTGAAGCGTTCAGGGGATATGGCTACACCTTC
v_gene: TRBV30; j_gene: TRBJ2-5; d_gene: TRBD2; abundance: .; CDR3aa: CAWTRGGETQYF; CDR3nt: TGTGCCTGGACGCGGGGAGGGGAGACCCAGTACTTC
v_gene: TRBV18; j_gene: TRBJ1-2; d_gene: TRBD1; abundance: .; CDR3aa: CASSPTGGGGYTF; CDR3nt: TGTGCCAGCTCACCAACAGGGGGTGGAGGCTACACCTTC
v_gene: TRBV7-4; j_gene: TRBJ2-5; d_gene: .; abundance: .; CDR3aa: CASSLVGQVSGDRWETQYF; CDR3nt: TGTGCCAGCAGCTTAGTGGGTCAGGTGAGTGGTGACAGGTGGGAGACCCAGTACTTC
v_gene: TRBV19; j_gene: TRBJ1-1; d_gene: .; abundance: .; CDR3aa: CASSIASGRFRGNTEAFF; CDR3nt: TGTGCCAGTAGTATAGCATCAGGGCGGTTTCGAGGGAACACTGAAGCTTTCTTT
v_gene: TRBV12-5; j_gene: TRBJ1-2; d_gene: TRBD1; abundance: few; CDR3aa: CASAATRTGNYGYTF; CDR3nt: TGTGCTAGTGCCGCGACTCGGACAGGGAACTATGGCTACACCTTC
v_gene: TRBV28; j_gene: TRBJ1-4; d_gene: TRBD1; abundance: .; CDR3aa: CASSLYTGQDEKLFF; CDR3nt: TGTGCCAGCAGTCTTTATACCGGACAGGATGAAAAACTGTTTTTT
v_gene: TRBV28; j_gene: TRBJ1-2; d_gene: .; abundance: .; CDR3aa: CASSTQGGGSGSANYGYTF; CDR3nt: TGTGCCAGCAGCACACAAGGCGGGGGATCGGGCTCAGCTAACTATGGCTACACCTTC
v_gene: TRBV6-2/TRBV6-3; j_gene: TRBJ2-6; d_gene: .; abundance: .; CDR3aa: CASSKRILGTPSSGANVLTF; CDR3nt: TGTGCCAGCAGTAAGCGTATCCTCGGGACACCTAGCTCTGGGGCCAACGTCCTGACTTTC
v_gene: TRBV19; j_gene: TRBJ2-1; d_gene: TRBD2; abundance: once; CDR3aa: CASSFLAEINNEQFF; CDR3nt: TGTGCCAGTAGTTTCCTAGCGGAAATTAACAATGAGCAGTTCTTC
v_gene: TRBV19; j_gene: TRBJ2-4; d_gene: TRBD1; abundance: .; CDR3aa: CASSMGQGAGNIQYF; CDR3nt: TGTGCCAGTAGTATGGGACAGGGGGCAGGAAACATTCAGTACTTC
v_gene: TRBV4-1; j_gene: TRBJ1-2; d_gene: .; abundance: .; CDR3aa: CASSPGRGARYGYTF; CDR3nt: TGCGCCAGCAGTCCCGGGAGGGGGGCTAGGTATGGCTACACCTTC
v_gene: TRBV4-2; j_gene: TRBJ2-7; d_gene: .; abundance: once; CDR3aa: CASSQERAGTYEQYF; CDR3nt: TGTGCCAGCAGCCAAGAGAGAGCAGGGACCTACGAGCAGTACTTC
v_gene: TRBV5-1; j_gene: TRBJ2-2; d_gene: TRBD1; abundance: .; CDR3aa: CASSLMTGTYTGELFF; CDR3nt: TGCGCCAGCAGCTTAATGACAGGGACCTACACCGGGGAGCTGTTTTTT
v_gene: TRBV18; j_gene: TRBJ2-7; d_gene: TRBD1; abundance: .; CDR3aa: CASSPDRGLFGTYEQYF; CDR3nt: TGTGCCAGCTCACCCGACAGGGGGCTATTTGGGACCTACGAGCAGTACTTC
v_gene: TRBV12-2; j_gene: TRBJ1-2; d_gene: .; abundance: .; CDR3aa: CASRRHPDSYGYTF; CDR3nt: TGTGCAAGTCGCCGACACCCAGACAGCTATGGCTACACCTTC
v_gene: TRBV7-9; j_gene: TRBJ1-4; d_gene: .; abundance: few; CDR3aa: CASSLGTGYRNEKLFF; CDR3nt: TGTGCCAGCAGCTTAGGCACAGGGTATCGGAATGAAAAACTGTTTTTT
v_gene: TRBV6-6; j_gene: TRBJ1-5; d_gene: .; abundance: .; CDR3aa: CASSSQVGGGQPQHF; CDR3nt: TGTGCCAGCAGTTCACAGGTTGGGGGCGGTCAGCCCCAGCATTTT
v_gene: TRBV7-6; j_gene: TRBJ2-3; d_gene: TRBD2; abundance: .; CDR3aa: CASSLEGSSGFSHTQYF; CDR3nt: TGTGCCAGCAGCTTAGAAGGATCTAGCGGGTTTTCTCATACGCAGTATTTT
v_gene: TRBV5-1; j_gene: TRBJ1-3; d_gene: .; abundance: once; CDR3aa: CASSLAGAGNTIYF; CDR3nt: TGCGCCAGCAGCTTGGCCGGGGCTGGAAACACCATATATTTT
v_gene: TRBV29-1; j_gene: TRBJ2-5; d_gene: .; abundance: .; CDR3aa: CSVNRGKETQYF; CDR3nt: TGCAGCGTTAACCGGGGGAAAGAGACCCAGTACTTC
v_gene: TRBV9; j_gene: TRBJ2-1; d_gene: TRBD2; abundance: .; CDR3aa: CASSNQPGLAGYNEQFF; CDR3nt: TGTGCCAGCAGCAACCAACCGGGACTAGCGGGATACAATGAGCAGTTCTTC
v_gene: TRBV23-1; j_gene: TRBJ1-2; d_gene: TRBD1; abundance: .; CDR3aa: CASSHPGQGDYGYTF; CDR3nt: TGCGCCAGCAGTCACCCGGGACAGGGCGACTATGGCTACACCTTC
v_gene: TRBV28; j_gene: TRBJ1-5; d_gene: .; abundance: .; CDR3aa: CASSPSGGSNQPQHF; CDR3nt: TGTGCCAGCAGTCCCTCTGGGGGCAGTAATCAGCCCCAGCATTTT
v_gene: TRBV7-2; j_gene: TRBJ2-7; d_gene: TRBD1; abundance: .; CDR3aa: CASSQGQRSYEQYF; CDR3nt: TGTGCCAGCAGCCAGGGACAGCGATCCTACGAGCAGTACTTC
v_gene: TRBV12-2; j_gene: TRBJ1-6; d_gene: .; abundance: few; CDR3aa: CASRLVPGSSYNSPLHF; CDR3nt: TGTGCAAGTCGCTTAGTTCCAGGCAGCTCCTATAATTCACCCCTCCACTTT
v_gene: TRBV7-8; j_gene: TRBJ2-7; d_gene: .; abundance: .; CDR3aa: CASSLTRQVSYEQYF; CDR3nt: TGTGCCAGCAGCTTAACCCGACAGGTCTCCTACGAGCAGTACTTC
v_gene: TRBV30; j_gene: TRBJ2-1; d_gene: TRBD2; abundance: .; CDR3aa: CAWHKREGIDEQFF; CDR3nt: TGTGCCTGGCATAAGCGGGAGGGCATTGATGAGCAGTTCTTC
v_gene: TRBV27; j_gene: TRBJ1-2; d_gene: .; abundance: .; CDR3aa: CASSRGGEVPGYTF; CDR3nt: TGTGCCAGCAGCCGGGGGGGGGAGGTTCCCGGCTACACCTTC
v_gene: TRBV9; j_gene: TRBJ2-3; d_gene: .; abundance: .; CDR3aa: CASSIRTFTDTQYF; CDR3nt: TGTGCCAGCAGCATCCGGACATTCACAGATACGCAGTATTTT
v_gene: TRBV21-1; j_gene: TRBJ1-1; d_gene: .; abundance: .; CDR3aa: CASTARNRAAAGLF; CDR3nt: TGTGCCAGCACTGCGCGAAACAGGGCGGCCGCGGGTCTCTTT
v_gene: TRBV19; j_gene: TRBJ2-3; d_gene: TRBD2; abundance: .; CDR3aa: CASSRGLAGGLVLEDTQYF; CDR3nt: TGTGCCAGTAGTAGGGGACTAGCGGGAGGGCTCGTTCTTGAAGATACGCAGTATTTT
v_gene: TRBV5-1; j_gene: TRBJ1-1; d_gene: .; abundance: .; CDR3aa: CASSFGGNTEAFF; CDR3nt: TGCGCCAGCAGCTTTGGAGGAAACACTGAAGCTTTCTTT
v_gene: TRBV29-1; j_gene: TRBJ1-1; d_gene: .; abundance: .; CDR3aa: CSVDRGGVGAEAFF; CDR3nt: TGCAGCGTTGACCGGGGAGGGGTCGGCGCTGAAGCTTTCTTT
v_gene: TRBV28; j_gene: TRBJ2-7; d_gene: TRBD2; abundance: .; CDR3aa: CASSLPTSGDRPHEQYF; CDR3nt: TGTGCCAGCAGTTTACCGACTAGCGGGGACAGGCCTCACGAGCAGTACTTC
v_gene: TRBV7-9; j_gene: TRBJ2-7; d_gene: TRBD2; abundance: .; CDR3aa: CASSAGTSGSYEQYF; CDR3nt: TGTGCCAGCAGCGCAGGGACTAGCGGGAGCTACGAGCAGTACTTC
v_gene: TRBV5-1; j_gene: TRBJ1-5; d_gene: TRBD1; abundance: .; CDR3aa: CASNYLEGTGGVQPQHF; CDR3nt: TGCGCCAGCAACTACCTCGAGGGGACAGGGGGCGTTCAGCCCCAGCATTTT